This T cell receptor (beta chain) was captured in a study of T cell repertoires in cytomegalovirus infection. Study context: HLA-C-restricted CMV epitopes, recently identified, and well-studied HLA-B-restricted ones were used by the study. In public TCR beta signatures, there were indications of both CMV infection and matching HLA type.

TCRdb re-called the reads through MiXCR, storing one row per CDR3 protein. The sample shows approximately 730,000 distinct CDR3 sequences, about 29% of them seen only once. Germline-derived CDR1 and CDR2 are MNHEY and SVGEGT. The CDR3 has 14 residues. With V trimmed by 4 bases and J by 5 bases, 3 bases remained unmatched. Overall study results and limits: HLA-C-restricted CMV clonotypes gave the most frequent clonotype in two of eight donors.

As to this clonotype: Antigen specificity is unknown.

The TCR comes from a human donor in good health (CMV status not recorded). Some clones in this sample may be carry-over from other donors' samples. The chain links TRBV6-2 or TRBV6-3 to TRBJ2-3; 10 bases fit TRBD1. Sequencing used cultured CD8+ T cells from PBMCs, obtained from culture after CMV antigen stimulation. CDR3 in DNA: TGTGCCAGCAGTTCAAGGACAGGGGGAGATACGCAGTATTTT. Amino acid sequence: CASSSRTGGDTQYF.